This passage covers 18 T cell receptor beta chains from one sample sequenced in a study of lymphopenia after photon versus proton radiotherapy. This table comes from immunoSEQ multiplex PCR, and its TCRdb copy is limited to in-frame clones, with some not included. The table shows 40,000 or so clones, with 80% to 95% occurring only once. Material: peripheral blood, obtained from a patient treated with photon-based radiotherapy. Receptor source: a man aged 55 to 70 with cholangiocarcinoma.

The chain joins TRBV11-1 to TRBJ2-7, with D uncertain. Germline assignment: CDR1 SGHAT and CDR2 FQDESV (reference sequence). Trimming pared 3 bases from V and 7 bases from J, leaving 13 bases between. This CDR3 contains 13 residues. CDR3 amino acids: CASSLGRSREQYF. DNA of the CDR3: TGTGCCAGCAGCTTGGGCAGGTCGAGGGAGCAGTACTTC.

The chain uses TRBV6-1 and TRBJ1-2; TRBD1 agrees at 7 bases. With V trimmed by 7 bases and J by 7 bases, 6 bases remained unmatched. The length of the CDR3 is 12 residues. Germline V gives CDR1 MNHNS, CDR2 SASEGT. The CDR3 loop reads CASTGDRVGYTF. The DNA of the CDR3 is TGTGCCAGCACCGGAGACAGGGTTGGCTACACCTTC.

This clone appeared a single time. The V gene is TRBV18, the J gene TRBJ1-1, with 7 nucleotides matching TRBD1. The CDR3 covers 17 residues. The germline V gene has CDR1 KGHSH and CDR2 LQKENI. V shed 3 bases and J 4 bases; nucleotides not matched to a gene: 14. The CDR3 coding sequence is TGTGCCAGCTCACCCGGCCAGGGGGAGGGTCCGGGCACTGAAGCTTTCTTT. This encodes CASSPGQGEGPGTEAFF.

This chain uses TRBV5-1 with TRBJ2-7; D not resolved. This CDR3 region has 16 residues. V was cut by 0 bases and J by 3 bases, with 16 bases left in between. Germline CDR1 is SGHRS and CDR2 is YFSETQ. In nucleotides, the CDR3 is TGCGCCAGCAGCTTGGAAGGTATCTTACAAGACTACGAGCAGTACTTC. Translating gives CASSLEGILQDYEQYF.

This clone turned up a few times. The genes are TRBV18 and TRBJ1-5, with D perhaps TRBD1 (6 bases). Trimming left V 5 bases short and J 9 bases short, with 14 bases between. This CDR3 contains 13 residues. Germline CDR1 KGHSH, CDR2 LQKENI. This CDR3 reads CASSADRTRPQHF. CDR3 DNA sequence: TGTGCCAGCTCAGCTGACAGGACTCGGCCCCAGCATTTT.

The V and J genes are TRBV28 and TRBJ1-5; D uncertain. The CDR3 runs to 15 residues. V was shortened by 3 bases and J by 4 bases, with 13 bases between the two germline ends. CDR1 MDHEN and CDR2 SYDVKM come from the germline V gene. The CDR3: CASSFDAGRNQPQHF. In DNA form, the CDR3 reads TGTGCCAGCAGTTTTGACGCAGGACGTAATCAGCCCCAGCATTTT.

V gene TRBV19 combines with J gene TRBJ2-3, with 13 positions matching TRBD2. Germline CDR1 LNHDA, CDR2 SQIVND (reference sequence). V lost 4 bases and J lost 4; bases outside the gene matches: 2. The CDR3 totals 15 residues. The CDR3 DNA reads TGTGCCAGTAGTACAACTAGCGGGGGGGCAGATACGCAGTATTTT. Translated, it gives CASSTTSGGADTQYF.

CDR3 protein: CASSPAANNSPLHF. CDR3 coding DNA: TGTGCCAGTAGTCCCGCAGCCAATAATTCACCCCTCCACTTT. The chain couples TRBV19 to TRBJ1-6; D call uncertain. The ends were cut back, 5 bases at V and 5 bases at J, with 10 bases in the middle. In germline, CDR1 is LNHDA, CDR2 SQIVND (reference sequence). The CDR3 contains 14 residues.

This chain links TRBV19 with TRBJ1-1; a possible D gene is TRBD1 (6 bases). The CDR3 is 17 amino acids. Between the trimmed V and J ends, which lost 5 bases and 0 bases, there was a span of 19 bases. The germline CDR1 and CDR2 sequences are LNHDA and SQIVND (reference sequence). The CDR3 spells CASSPNPRQVMNTEAFF. Here the CDR3 DNA reads TGTGCCAGTAGTCCCAACCCCCGACAGGTTATGAACACTGAAGCTTTCTTT.

The V and J genes are TRBV4-3 and TRBJ2-5; D remains unclear. This CDR3 has 13 amino acids. Germline V CDR1 and CDR2: LGHNA, YSLEER. The V gene lost 0 bases and the J gene lost 5 bases, with 7 bases spanning the gap. The CDR3 region is CASSQDIVETQYF. For the CDR3, the DNA is TGCGCCAGCAGCCAAGATATAGTGGAGACCCAGTACTTC.

With regard to this clone: Other DNA sequences in this specimen translate into the identical CDR3. V is TRBV2 and J is TRBJ2-5, with 8 bases aligning to TRBD1. J was trimmed by 1 base and V by 6 bases; bases with no gene match: 4. Germline CDR1 and CDR2: SNHLY and FYNNEI. The CDR3 contains 14 residues. The CDR3 loop is CASRPGTGQETQYF. CDR3 in DNA: TGTGCCAGCAGACCCGGGACAGGCCAAGAGACCCAGTACTTC.

The chain has TRBV6-5 and TRBJ2-1, with TRBD2 matching 8 bases. V lost 5 bases, J lost 6 bases, and 6 bases stayed unmatched. The CDR3 has 14 amino acids. Germline values: CDR1 MNHEY, CDR2 SVGAGI. The CDR3 DNA sequence: TGTGCCAGCAGTAACAGCGGGAGCTCCAATGAGCAGTTCTTC. This translates into CASSNSGSSNEQFF.

J is TRBJ2-2 and V is TRBV5-8; 7 nucleotides align to TRBD1. V trimming: 4 bases; J trimming: 6 bases; junction bases outside the gene matches: 9. In germline, CDR1 is SGHTS, CDR2 YDEGEE. The CDR3 consists of 15 residues. Here the CDR3 DNA reads TGTGCCAGCAGCCGGAACAGGGGACGCGCCGGGGAGCTGTTTTTT. This sequence encodes CASSRNRGRAGELFF. Combining the CDR3 with reference TRBV5-8 and TRBJ2-2 gives the whole variable domain EAGVTQSPTHLIKTRGQQATLRCSPISGHTSVYWYQQALGLGLQFLLWYDEGEERNRGNFPPRFSGRQFPNYSSELNVNALELEDSALYLCASSRNRGRAGELFFGEGSRLTVL.

V gene TRBV28 combines with J gene TRBJ2-1; no reliable D call. The germline V and J ends were trimmed by 6 bases and 0 bases, with 12 bases remaining between them. The germline gives CDR1 MDHEN, CDR2 SYDVKM. This CDR3 is built from 15 residues. CDR3 sequence (DNA): TGTGCCAGCAGCTCCATTCTTACCTCCTACAATGAGCAGTTCTTC. As protein: CASSSILTSYNEQFF.

CDR3 bases: TGTGCCAGCAGCTGGGGGGACAGGGGGCTGAGGGCTTTCTTT. Translating gives CASSWGDRGLRAFF. The chain uses TRBV5-4 and TRBJ1-1, with 12 bases aligning to TRBD1. CDR3 length: 14 amino acids. CDR1 and CDR2 (germline): SGHNT, YYREEE (reference sequence). The junction had 8 bases not matched to a gene; V was cut back by 3 bases and J by 11 bases.

The chain is built from TRBV2 and TRBJ2-3; TRBD2 matches 9 bases. Looked up from germline, CDR1 is SNHLY and CDR2 is FYNNEI. This CDR3 comprises 13 residues. Trimming took 6 bases from V and 10 from J; bases not matched to a gene: 8. CDR3 residues: CASSVGGGDAQYF. CDR3 coding DNA: TGTGCCAGCAGCGTCGGCGGGGGGGACGCGCAGTATTTT.

The rearrangement links TRBV2 to TRBJ2-7; D is perhaps TRBD2 (6 bases). There are 14 residues in the CDR3. The V end was cut by 3 bases, the J end by 3 bases, with 12 bases between. Germline CDR1 and CDR2: SNHLY and FYNNEI. The CDR3 here is CASSDREEGYEQYF. The CDR3 bases are TGTGCCAGCAGTGACAGGGAGGAGGGCTACGAGCAGTACTTC.

The V gene is TRBV29-1, the J gene TRBJ2-3; 7 nucleotides line up with TRBD2. Germline V gives CDR1 SQVTM, CDR2 ANQGSEA. The CDR3 sequence is 17 residues long. V shed 7 bases and J 6 bases; nucleotides not matched to a gene: 22. The CDR3 nucleotides are TGCAGCGCCTGGACTAGGAGGAGGGATTCGTCTTCGGATACGCAGTATTTT. This encodes CSAWTRRRDSSSDTQYF.